These 10 T cell receptor beta chains originate from one sample sequenced in a study of cytomegalovirus exposure and HLA in healthy donors. The PCR used 60 Vbeta and 13 Jbeta primers. Some clones are missing from TCRdb's copy, which holds only in-frame ones; the method was immunoSEQ multiplex PCR. The sample holds about 300,000 clones, about nine tenths seen once. The sequenced sample consisted of PBMCs. These receptors came from a man aged 35-49 years in good health and CMV-seropositive.

This CDR3 reads CASRTTGDRGYEQYF. DNA for the CDR3: TGTGCCAGCAGAACAACCGGGGACAGGGGCTACGAGCAGTACTTC. The J gene is TRBJ2-7, the V gene TRBV2; 10 nucleotides agree with TRBD1. J was trimmed by 3 bases and V by 6 bases; bases with no gene match: 8. Germline CDR1 SNHLY, CDR2 FYNNEI. The length of the CDR3 is 15 residues.

This chain joins TRBV19 and TRBJ2-1, with 7 bases fitting TRBD2. Germline values: CDR1 LNHDA, CDR2 SQIVND (reference sequence). The ends lost 4 bases at V and 2 bases at J; junction bases unmatched: 11. The CDR3 is 17 amino acids. Here the CDR3 DNA reads TGTGCCAGTAGTACGACTAGCAACTCAGGCCCCTACAATGAGCAGTTCTTC. It codes for CASSTTSNSGPYNEQFF.

CDR3 in DNA: TGTGCCAGCAGTTCCTTAGCGGGAATCCCCTACGAGCAGTACTTC. This encodes CASSSLAGIPYEQYF. The chain links TRBV27 to TRBJ2-7, with 8 bases that match TRBD2. Germline loops: CDR1 MNHEY, CDR2 SMNVEV (reference sequence). Unmatched junction bases numbered 7, after V lost 4 bases and J lost 2 bases. There are 15 residues in the CDR3.

The gene calls are TRBV28 and TRBJ2-1; 12 bases match TRBD2. The CDR3 spans 15 residues. Germline V lookup: CDR1 MDHEN, CDR2 SYDVKM. The J segment lost 7 bases and the V segment lost 6 bases, leaving 7 bases of the junction unmatched. For the CDR3, the DNA is TGTGCCAGCAGACTGACTAGCGGGAGAAGGAATGAGCAGTTCTTC. Protein product: CASRLTSGRRNEQFF.

This rearrangement joins TRBV28 to TRBJ2-7; D not resolved. The CDR3 runs to 11 residues. V was trimmed by 5 bases and J by 4 bases, leaving 6 bases between them. The germline CDR1 and CDR2 sequences are MDHEN and SYDVKM. The CDR3 bases are TGTGCCAGCAGTATCCTTTACGAGCAGTACTTC. Translating it yields CASSILYEQYF.

The V gene is TRBV27, the J gene TRBJ2-7, with D perhaps TRBD2 (5 bases). The germline gives CDR1 MNHEY, CDR2 SMNVEV (reference sequence). CDR3 size: 13 residues. V shed 2 bases and J shed 7 bases, with 12 bases lying between them. Here the CDR3 DNA reads TGTGCCAGCAGTTTACCGGCCCGGGGTGAGCAGTACTTC. Translation: CASSLPARGEQYF.

This clone has only one observation. This sequence joins TRBV27 and TRBJ2-1, with D tentatively TRBD2 (6 bases). The CDR3 length is 17 residues. The germline gives CDR1 MNHEY, CDR2 SMNVEV (reference sequence). V was trimmed by 6 bases and J by 5 bases, leaving 23 bases between them. CDR3 nucleotides: TGTGCCAGCAGCTATTTTACTAGCCCCCGATTAGACAATGAGCAGTTCTTC. Its protein product is CASSYFTSPRLDNEQFF.

V and J are TRBV4-3 and TRBJ2-2; tentative D call: TRBD2 (5 bases). This CDR3 comprises 16 residues. Per the germline V gene, CDR1 is LGHNA and CDR2 is YSLEER. V lost 0 bases and J 3 bases, leaving 11 bases between the germline ends. The CDR3 region is CASSQEPSGYTGELFF. The CDR3, as DNA: TGCGCCAGCAGCCAAGAACCGAGCGGTTACACCGGGGAGCTGTTTTTT.

This clone was counted only a few times. The V gene is TRBV27, the J gene TRBJ1-1; D perhaps matches TRBD1 (5 bases). Trimming shortened V by 5 bases and J by 4 bases, and 14 bases separated the two germline ends. CDR1 and CDR2 (germline): MNHEY, SMNVEV (reference sequence). The CDR3 has 14 amino acids. In DNA, the CDR3 is TGTGCCAGCAGTGCCCCAGGGATAAGCACTGAAGCTTTCTTT. Its protein is CASSAPGISTEAFF.

The gene calls are TRBV2 and TRBJ1-5; 8 bases match TRBD1. CDR3 size: 14 residues. Looked up from germline, CDR1 is SNHLY and CDR2 is FYNNEI. V lost 6 bases, J lost 7 bases, and 8 bases stayed unmatched. The CDR3 is CASSSGGGRQPQHF. The DNA for the CDR3 is TGTGCCAGCAGCTCAGGGGGCGGCAGGCAGCCCCAGCATTTT.